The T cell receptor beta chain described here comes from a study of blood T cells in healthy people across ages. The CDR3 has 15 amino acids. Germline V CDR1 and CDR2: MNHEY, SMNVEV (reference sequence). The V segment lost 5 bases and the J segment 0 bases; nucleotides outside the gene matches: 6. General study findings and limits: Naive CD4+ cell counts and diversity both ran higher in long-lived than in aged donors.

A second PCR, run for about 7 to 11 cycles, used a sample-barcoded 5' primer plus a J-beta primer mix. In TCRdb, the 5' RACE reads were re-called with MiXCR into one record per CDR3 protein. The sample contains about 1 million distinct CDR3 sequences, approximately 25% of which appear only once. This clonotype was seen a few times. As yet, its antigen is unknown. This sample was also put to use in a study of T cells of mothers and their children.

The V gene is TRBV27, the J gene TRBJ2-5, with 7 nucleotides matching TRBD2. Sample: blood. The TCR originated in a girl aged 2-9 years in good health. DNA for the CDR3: TGTGCCAGCAGTAAGATAACTAGCGACCAAGAGACCCAGTACTTC. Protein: CASSKITSDQETQYF.